This TCR beta chain was sequenced for a study of CD8+ T cells in alopecia areata. Study-wide results and limits: Under tofacitinib, fewer expanded CD8+ clones appeared among the top 100 scalp clones.

Treatment described: oral pan-JAK inhibitor, 5-10 mg twice daily. Specimens obtained from alopecia areata patients comprised lesional scalp punch biopsies and peripheral blood. Note on this clone: The antigen remains unidentified.

The germline CDR1 and CDR2 sequences are LGHNA and YNFKEQ. CDR3 length equals 16 residues. J gave up 3 bases and V 1 base, and 4 bases lay outside the gene matches. cDNA prepared by RNA extraction and subsequent reverse transcription served as the template for sequencing. Assay: immunoSEQ multiplex PCR; the TCRdb copy retains only in-frame clones and omits some. The sample consists of approximately 150,000 clones, around three fifths of them appearing once. Sequences were derived from CD4+ T cells sorted from blood, sampled at week 24, from a patient treated with tofacitinib. This clonotype was sampled from a human donor with alopecia areata. This sequence joins TRBV4-2 and TRBJ2-2; 8 bases are shared with TRBD2. CDR3: CASSQAGGRHTGELFF. The CDR3 DNA sequence: TGTGCCAGCAGCCAAGCGGGGGGGCGACACACCGGGGAGCTGTTTTTT.